This T cell receptor beta chain was sequenced for a study of blood T cell repertoires in COVID-19. Across the whole study: Sites in the United States, Italy and Spain provided acute and convalescent COVID-19 samples. In each case, the material was cDNA or gDNA derived from T cells, B-cell-depleted T cells, or PBMCs.

Data came from immunoSEQ multiplex PCR; TCRdb stores just in-frame clones and leaves some out. The table shows over 200,000 clones, with about 88% occurring only once. CDR1 and CDR2 from the germline V gene are MNHEY and SVGAGI. V shed 7 bases, J shed 5 bases, and the junction held 6 bases outside the gene matches. CDR3 size: 13 residues. The chain couples TRBV6-5 to TRBJ1-2; 8 bases match TRBD1. Sequences were obtained from peripheral blood. The receptor was derived from a man aged 35-49 years with active or convalescent COVID-19. The CDR3 DNA reads as TGTGCCAGCACCCGGACAGGGCCATATGGCTACACCTTC. This translates into CASTRTGPYGYTF.